This is a list of T cell receptor beta chains from one sample in a study of cytomegalovirus exposure and HLA in healthy donors. Assay used: immunoSEQ multiplex PCR; TCRdb lists only in-frame clones, some missing. The sample lists over 100,000 clones, nearly 65% occurring once. Sequenced: PBMCs. The source of these receptors is a human donor in good health. Both conserved end residues are part of each CDR3. Each record gives: clone size, V gene, CDR3 length, D gene, J gene, CDR3 protein, CDR3 DNA. A D gene is named only where the DNA matches it firmly. Clone size, where shown, is once, few, many, or a class for clones that have expanded.

.	TRBV2	13	.	TRBJ1-1	CASTPRFPLEAFF	TGTGCCAGCACACCGAGGTTTCCTCTTGAAGCTTTCTTT
few	TRBV4-1	16	.	TRBJ1-1	CASSQDEEGWNTEAFF	TGCGCCAGCAGCCAAGACGAGGAGGGATGGAACACTGAAGCTTTCTTT
.	TRBV7-5	13	.	TRBJ2-7	CVRSFLGQSEQYF	TGTGTCAGAAGCTTTCTGGGACAAAGCGAGCAGTACTTC
.	TRBV5-1	17	TRBD2	TRBJ2-5	CASSLNPSGSDQETQYF	TGCGCCAGCAGCTTGAATCCTAGCGGGAGCGACCAAGAGACCCAGTACTTC
.	TRBV2	18	TRBD2	TRBJ2-3	CASSVLAGVSSNTDTQYF	TGTGCCAGCAGTGTGCTTGCGGGAGTTAGTTCAAACACAGATACGCAGTATTTT
.	TRBV28	14	.	TRBJ2-7	CASSSTGQAYEQYF	TGTGCCAGCAGTTCAACCGGACAAGCCTACGAGCAGTACTTC
.	TRBV7-9	15	TRBD2	TRBJ2-5	CASSLASGGPETQYF	TGTGCCAGCAGCTTAGCGTCGGGGGGGCCCGAGACCCAGTACTTC
.	TRBV7-9	14	.	TRBJ2-7	CASSLVSGSYEQYF	TGTGCCAGCAGCTTAGTGTCGGGCTCCTACGAGCAGTACTTC
.	TRBV5-4	13	TRBD1	TRBJ2-1	CASSSGQGNEQFF	TGTGCCAGCAGCTCCGGACAGGGCAATGAGCAGTTCTTC
.	TRBV5-1	16	.	TRBJ2-1	CASSLNGVGSYNEQFF	TGCGCCAGCAGCTTGAACGGGGTAGGGTCCTACAATGAGCAGTTCTTC
.	TRBV2	14	TRBD2	TRBJ2-5	CASRPVGGVWTQYF	TGTGCCAGCAGACCTGTGGGGGGGGTATGGACCCAGTACTTC
.	TRBV7-9	16	TRBD2	TRBJ2-1	CASSPALAGGLNEQFF	TGTGCCAGCAGCCCTGCCCTGGCGGGAGGTCTGAATGAGCAGTTCTTC